The rows below give T cell receptor beta chains drawn from one sample of a study of CD8+CD57+ T cells in acquired aplastic anemia. TCRdb reanalysed the reads using MiXCR and keeps one entry per CDR3 protein. The table has about 160,000 distinct CDR3 sequences, about 64% seen once. The sequenced sample was sorted CD4+, CD8+, or CD8+CD57+ T cells (not recorded which) from PBMCs. These TCRs come from a human donor with aplastic anemia. The CDR3 runs from the conserved cysteine through the conserved F or W. D genes are given only for firm matches. Only some rows state a clone size, as once, few, many or a class for expanded clones.

>TRBJ2-1|few|TRBV19|-
TGTGCCAGTAGTATGGCGGGGAGCTCCTACAATGAGCAGTTCTTC
CASSMAGSSYNEQFF
>TRBJ2-7|once|TRBV7-2|-
TGTGCCAGCAGCCCACAAGCAACGGAGTCCTACGAGCAGTACTTC
CASSPQATESYEQYF
>TRBJ2-1|-|TRBV29-1|TRBD2
TGCAGCGTTGAATGGGGACTAGCGGGGGGGGCGAGCTCCTACAATGAGCAGTTCTTC
CSVEWGLAGGASSYNEQFF
>TRBJ1-5|few|TRBV5-6|-
TGTGCCAGCAGCTTGGGGGGAGGTCAGCCCCAGCATTTT
CASSLGGGQPQHF
>TRBJ2-1|-|TRBV12-5|-
TGTGCTAGTGGTTCTTCCGATTTGGGACCGAGCTCCTACAATGAGCAGTTCTTC
CASGSSDLGPSSYNEQFF
>TRBJ2-7|many|TRBV27|TRBD1
TGTGCCAGCGTAGGACAGGGGGGACACGAGCAGTACTTC
CASVGQGGHEQYF
>TRBJ2-7|-|TRBV2|-
TGTGCCACCCAGGACACAGTCACCTCCTACGAGCAGTACTTC
CATQDTVTSYEQYF
>TRBJ2-7|-|TRBV15|TRBD2
TGTGCCACCAGCAGAGGTCGGGTGGGGGAGGGAAGCTACGAGCAGTACTTC
CATSRGRVGEGSYEQYF
>TRBJ2-7|-|TRBV2|-
TGTGCCAGCAGGGACCCGGATTTCTACGAGCAGTACTTC
CASRDPDFYEQYF
>TRBJ1-1|-|TRBV20-1|TRBD1
TGCAGTGCCAGGACAGGGGGCGGACGGGGGTCGAAAGCTTTCTTT
CSARTGGGRGSKAFF
>TRBJ1-5|-|TRBV24-1|-
TGTGCCACCAGTCGCGCAGATAGCAATCAGCCCCAGCATTTT
CATSRADSNQPQHF
>TRBJ2-3|-|TRBV7-2|-
TGTGCCAGCACCCTTGGACCCACAGATACGCAGTATTTT
CASTLGPTDTQYF
>TRBJ2-2|once|TRBV2|TRBD1
TGTGCCAGCAACACCGGGACAGGGGGCAAAGGGGAGCTGTTTTTT
CASNTGTGGKGELFF
>TRBJ2-1|-|TRBV7-9|-
TGTGCCAGCAGCTTAGGTAGGGACGATGAGCAGTTCTTC
CASSLGRDDEQFF
>TRBJ2-7|-|TRBV7-4|-
TGTGCCAGCACCTCAGGCGGCAGGGTGCTTGGGGAGCAGTACTTC
CASTSGGRVLGEQYF
>TRBJ1-1|-|TRBV19|TRBD1
TGTGCCAGTAGTGCGGACAGGGGGCTAAACACTGAAGCTTTCTTT
CASSADRGLNTEAFF
>TRBJ2-1|-|TRBV20-1|-
TGCAGTGCTAGAGGACGAAGGGCGGGTTTACTCAATGAGCAGTTCTTC
CSARGRRAGLLNEQFF
>TRBJ2-7|-|TRBV24-1|TRBD1
TGTGCCACCAGTGACGGACAGGCTAGCTCCTACGAGCAGTACTTC
CATSDGQASSYEQYF
>TRBJ1-5|few|TRBV7-8|-
TGTGCCAGCAGCCCCGATAGCAATCAGCCCCAGCATTTT
CASSPDSNQPQHF
>TRBJ2-1|many|TRBV20-1|TRBD1
TGCAGTGCTAGAGAGGACAGGGGGCCCGGGTCGTACAATGAGCAGTTCTTC
CSAREDRGPGSYNEQFF
>TRBJ2-7|-|TRBV29-1|-
TGCAGCGTTGAAGTAGCTAGAGGGTCGGCAGACTACGAGCAGTACTTC
CSVEVARGSADYEQYF
>TRBJ2-5|-|TRBV14|TRBD2
TGTGCCAGCAGCCCGTGGACTAGCGGGAAAGAGACCCAGTACTTC
CASSPWTSGKETQYF
>TRBJ1-1|few|TRBV21-1|-
TGTGCCAGCAGCACCACGGGGAACACTGAAGCTTTCTTT
CASSTTGNTEAFF
>TRBJ2-2|few|TRBV7-6|TRBD1
TGTGCCAGCAGCCCCAGACAGGGGCAGACCGGGGAGCTGTTTTTT
CASSPRQGQTGELFF
>TRBJ1-1|few|TRBV7-2|-
TGTGCCAGCAGCTTAGGAGGAGTAGGGACTGAAGCTTTCTTT
CASSLGGVGTEAFF
>TRBJ2-7|-|TRBV5-1|-
TGCGCCAGCAGGGACAACTACGAGCAGTACTTC
CASRDNYEQYF
>TRBJ1-2|-|TRBV19|-
TGTGCCAGTAGTATAGGTTCCGGGGACTATGGCTACACCTTC
CASSIGSGDYGYTF
>TRBJ2-7|-|TRBV9|-
TGTGCCAGCAGCGCCTCAGGGGGGGTTGCGTACGAGCAGTACTTC
CASSASGGVAYEQYF
>TRBJ2-5|-|TRBV20-1|TRBD2
TGCAGTGCCCCAGGGACTAACGAGCAAGAGACCCAGTACTTC
CSAPGTNEQETQYF
>TRBJ1-5|-|TRBV2|-
TGTGCCAGCGCGGAGGAGGCGAGCAATCAGCCCCAGCATTTT
CASAEEASNQPQHF
>TRBJ2-7|-|TRBV11-2|-
TGTGCCAGCAGCCCGTCTTCCGGGACTCCTAAGAACGAGCAGTACTTC
CASSPSSGTPKNEQYF
>TRBJ2-6|-|TRBV15|TRBD1
TGTGCCACCAGCAGAGCTACCGGGACAGGAAGCTCTGGGGCCAACGTCCTGACTTTC
CATSRATGTGSSGANVLTF
>TRBJ1-1|-|TRBV19|-
TGTGCCAGTAGCCATGCATTTACTTTCTTT
CASSHAFTFF
>TRBJ1-3|-|TRBV24-1|TRBD1
TGTGCCACCAGTGACTCGGGACAGAACTCTGGAAACACCATACATTTT
CATSDSGQNSGNTIHF
>TRBJ2-4|-|TRBV7-9|-
TGTGCCAGCGGACTCTCTCTCGTCCGGACCCGACAAGAAATAGCCAAAAACATTCAGTACTTC
CASGLSLVRTRQEIAKNIQYF
>TRBJ1-1|-|TRBV12-3/TRBV12-4|-
TGTGCCAGCAGTTTCGGCAGGGTAGCTTTCTTT
CASSFGRVAFF
>TRBJ1-2|once|TRBV11-2|-
TGTGCCAGCAGCTTATCGAGTTTCGGGGGCTACACCTTC
CASSLSSFGGYTF
>TRBJ2-7|-|TRBV20-1|-
TGCAGTGCGGATCCGACAGGCTCCTACGAGCAGTACTTC
CSADPTGSYEQYF
>TRBJ1-2|few|TRBV5-1|-
TGCGCCAGCAGCTCATCGGCCACCTATGGCTACACCTTC
CASSSSATYGYTF
>TRBJ1-2|-|TRBV11-2|-
TGTGCCAGCAGTTTCAGGGTTAACTATGGCTACACCTTC
CASSFRVNYGYTF
>TRBJ1-1|few|TRBV7-9|-
TGTGCCAGCAGCTTAGGAGCACAGAGTGAAGCTTTCTTT
CASSLGAQSEAFF
>TRBJ1-6|-|TRBV7-3|-
TGTGCCAGCAGCTTTTCCTCCTATAATTCACCCCTCCACTTT
CASSFSSYNSPLHF
>TRBJ1-1|-|TRBV19|-
TGTGCCAGTAGTATAGATCTCCCCACTGAAGCTTTCTTT
CASSIDLPTEAFF
>TRBJ2-1|few|TRBV24-1|-
TGTGCCACCAGTGATTCGGACGGCCTCACAGACAATGAGCAGTTCTTC
CATSDSDGLTDNEQFF
>TRBJ1-2|-|TRBV20-1|-
TGCAGTGCCGGGGGGGCAACCTATGGCTACACCTTC
CSAGGATYGYTF
>TRBJ2-3|once|TRBV7-2|-
TGTGCCAGCAGCTTTTTCACCGGGAGCGGAGATACGCAGTATTTT
CASSFFTGSGDTQYF
>TRBJ1-2|-|TRBV20-1|TRBD1
TGCAGTGCTAGGGGAGGGACAGGGAGCGTTTATGGCTACACCTTC
CSARGGTGSVYGYTF
>TRBJ2-5|-|TRBV7-6|-
TGTGCCAGCAGCTCCCGAGAAGACCAGTACTTC
CASSSREDQYF
>TRBJ2-7|few|TRBV20-1|TRBD1
TGCAGTGCTCACAGGGGGCGGAACTACGAGCAGTACTTC
CSAHRGRNYEQYF
>TRBJ2-7|-|TRBV19|-
TGTGCCAGTAGTCCCCGAGGAGAGAAATACTACGAGCAGTACTTC
CASSPRGEKYYEQYF
>TRBJ1-6|-|TRBV4-2|TRBD1
TGTGCCAGCAGCCGGGGACAGGGAGATTCACCCCTCCACTTT
CASSRGQGDSPLHF
>TRBJ2-3|-|TRBV7-3|TRBD1
TGTGCCAGCAGCCCACAGGGGGCTAGCACAGATACGCAGTATTTT
CASSPQGASTDTQYF
>TRBJ2-5|-|TRBV7-2|TRBD2
TGTGCCAGCAGCCCCCCCGCGGGAGTCCAAGAGACCCAGTACTTC
CASSPPAGVQETQYF
>TRBJ2-7|-|TRBV12-3/TRBV12-4|-
TGTGCCAGCAGTTTAGAGTTCCCGAGCTCCTACGAGCAGTACTTC
CASSLEFPSSYEQYF
>TRBJ2-7|-|TRBV2|-
TGTGCCAGCATGGTTAGCGCCTCCTACGAGCAGTACTTC
CASMVSASYEQYF
>TRBJ2-7|-|TRBV13|-
TGTGCCAGCAGCCCCAGTAGGGGTCGCGAGCAGTCCTTC
CASSPSRGREQSF
>TRBJ1-5|-|TRBV2|TRBD1
TGTGCCAGCAGTGAATGGGGACAGGGGCATGGTCAGCCCCAGCATTTT
CASSEWGQGHGQPQHF
>TRBJ2-3|-|TRBV19|-
TGTGCCAGCAGTTACTCTGGACCGGGTGACACAGATACGCAGTATTTT
CASSYSGPGDTDTQYF
>TRBJ1-3|once|TRBV7-9|-
TGTGCCAGCAGCCCCCCCGACAGCTCTGGAAACACCATATATTTT
CASSPPDSSGNTIYF
>TRBJ2-2|-|TRBV7-9|TRBD2
TGTGCCAGCAGCTTAGCGCTAGCGGGAGGGCCCACCGGGGAGCTGTTTTTT
CASSLALAGGPTGELFF